The sequence of this TCR beta chain was determined in a study of vaccination and CD4 T cells after COVID-19. As for the study in general: Overlapping spike peptides served as the stimulus for the cells. These peptides came from SARS-CoV-2 and from the common cold coronaviruses HCoV-NL63, HCoV-OC43 and HCoV-229E. In the control cultures, a CEFX pool, an HIV-1 Nef pool, or no peptide was supplied.

Trimming removed 6 bases from V and 7 bases from J, with 24 bases in between. Per germline, CDR1 SNHLY and CDR2 FYNNEI. The CDR3 has 16 amino acids. Notes on this clonotype: The antigen remains unidentified.

Regarding treatment: roughly ten-day PBMC culture with coronavirus spike peptide pools or control peptides (ViraFEST assay). Once peptide pools had expanded antigen-specific T cells, ViraFEST sequenced TCRs. The Oncomine TCR Beta short-read assay was applied to DNA of cultured CD4+ T cells. Genomic DNA from cultured CD4+ T cells was extracted. MiXCR, applied by TCRdb to the PCR reads, yields one record per CDR3 protein. The table records about 18,000 distinct CDR3 sequences, under 60% of them present only once. The specimen was CD4+ T cells from blood, cultured in vitro, collected after SARS-CoV-2 vaccination. This TCR came from a human donor who had recovered from COVID-19. The gene calls are TRBV2 and TRBJ1-2; D unclear. CDR3 residues: CASRKDGAQTRGGYTF. The CDR3 bases are TGTGCCAGCAGGAAGGACGGAGCACAGACTCGGGGTGGCTACACCTTC. Full variable domain (missing parts from reference TRBV2 and TRBJ1-2): EPEVTQTPSHQVTQMGQEVILRCVPISNHLYFYWYRQILGQKVEFLVSFYNNEISEKSEIFDDQFSVERPDGSNFTLKIRSTKLEDSAMYFCASRKDGAQTRGGYTFGSGTRLTVV.